This T cell receptor (beta chain) was captured by sequencing in a study of blood T cell repertoires in COVID-19. Study context: Acute and convalescent COVID-19 specimens originated in the United States, Italy and Spain.

The protocol was immunoSEQ multiplex PCR, while the TCRdb copy is restricted to in-frame clones and leaves out a portion. There are tens of thousands of clones in the sample; approximately 84% occur only once, and roughly a sixth lies in the top ten. The CDR3 has 14 residues. Germline assignment: CDR1 SGHTA and CDR2 FQGNSA. V dropped 5 bases and J dropped 2 bases, with 12 bases sitting between them. The clonotype was recovered from a man between 65 and 79 years old with active COVID-19. The chain employs TRBV7-2 and TRBJ1-2, with D unresolved. The sequencing sample was made of peripheral blood. Here the CDR3 reads CASSLIMPNYGYTF. CDR3 nucleotide sequence: TGTGCCAGCAGCCTAATAATGCCGAACTATGGCTACACCTTC. The whole variable domain, filled in from reference TRBV7-2 and TRBJ1-2, reads GAGVSQSPSNKVTEKGKDVELRCDPISGHTALYWYRQSLGQGLEFLIYFQGNSAPDKSGLPSDRFSAERTGGSVSTLTIQRTQQEDSAVYLCASSLIMPNYGYTFGSGTRLTVV.